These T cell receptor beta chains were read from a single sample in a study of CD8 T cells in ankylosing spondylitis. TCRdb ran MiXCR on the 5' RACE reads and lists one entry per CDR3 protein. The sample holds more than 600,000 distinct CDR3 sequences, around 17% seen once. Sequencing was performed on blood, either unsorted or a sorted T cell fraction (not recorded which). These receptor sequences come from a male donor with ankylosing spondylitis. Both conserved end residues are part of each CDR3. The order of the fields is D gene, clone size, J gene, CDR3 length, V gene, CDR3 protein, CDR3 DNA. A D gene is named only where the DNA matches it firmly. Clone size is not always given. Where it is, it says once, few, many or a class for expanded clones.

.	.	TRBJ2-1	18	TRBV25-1	CASSEFLGPRVGSLGQFF	TGTGCCAGCAGTGAATTTCTAGGGCCAAGGGTTGGTTCGCTGGGGCAGTTCTTC
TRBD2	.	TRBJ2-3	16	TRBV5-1	CASSPFGGGSTDTQYF	TGCGCCAGCAGCCCGTTTGGGGGGGGGAGCACAGATACGCAGTATTTT
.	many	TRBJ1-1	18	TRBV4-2	CASSQDLSGVGVDTEAFF	TGTGCCAGCAGCCAAGATCTGAGTGGGGTCGGGGTTGACACTGAAGCTTTCTTT
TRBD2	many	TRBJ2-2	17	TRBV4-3	CASSQDWERDGTGELFF	TGCGCCAGCAGCCAAGATTGGGAGCGGGATGGCACCGGGGAGCTGTTTTTT
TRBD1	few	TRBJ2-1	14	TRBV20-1	CSARPGQVFPGEFF	TGCAGTGCGCGGCCGGGACAGGTCTTCCCTGGGGAGTTCTTC
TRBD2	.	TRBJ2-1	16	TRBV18	CASSPPTSGRAHEQFF	TGTGCCAGCTCACCACCAACTAGCGGGAGGGCTCATGAGCAGTTCTTC
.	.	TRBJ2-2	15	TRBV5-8	CASNLLPGPTGELFF	TGTGCCAGCAACCTTCTCCCAGGACCCACCGGGGAGCTGTTTTTT
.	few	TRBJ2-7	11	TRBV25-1	CASSTRTEQYF	TGTGCCAGCAGTACGCGAACCGAGCAGTACTTC
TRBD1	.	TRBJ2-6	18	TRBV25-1	CASSEYDRVSSGANVLTF	TGTGCCAGCAGTGAATACGACAGGGTTAGCTCTGGGGCCAACGTCCTGACTTTC
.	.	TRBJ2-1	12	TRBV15	CATSRAGDGRFF	TGTGCCACCAGCAGAGCAGGGGACGGCAGGTTCTTC
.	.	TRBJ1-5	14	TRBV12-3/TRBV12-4	CASNPTGRLQPQHF	TGTGCCAGCAACCCAACAGGGAGGCTTCAGCCCCAGCATTTT
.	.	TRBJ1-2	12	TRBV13	CASSLLEDGYTF	TGTGCCAGCAGCTTATTGGAGGATGGCTACACCTTC
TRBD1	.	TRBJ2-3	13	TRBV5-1	CASNMGQGDTQYF	TGCGCCAGCAACATGGGACAGGGGGATACGCAGTATTTT
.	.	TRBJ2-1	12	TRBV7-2	CASSPRWGEQFF	TGTGCCAGCAGCCCCCGGTGGGGTGAGCAGTTCTTC
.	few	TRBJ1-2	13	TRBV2	CASRPTENYGYTF	TGTGCCAGCAGGCCGACAGAGAACTATGGCTACACCTTC
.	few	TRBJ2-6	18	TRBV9	CASSVRGDGYSGANVLTF	TGTGCCAGCAGCGTAAGGGGGGACGGATACTCTGGGGCCAACGTCCTGACTTTC
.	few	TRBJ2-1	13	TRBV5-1	CASSGPTWDEQFF	TGCGCCAGTAGCGGCCCAACGTGGGATGAGCAGTTCTTC
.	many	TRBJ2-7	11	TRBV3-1	CASSQEGKQYF	TGTGCCAGCAGCCAAGAAGGGAAGCAGTACTTC
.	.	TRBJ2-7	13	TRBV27	CASSTHSGVEQYF	TGTGCCAGCAGTACTCATTCCGGGGTCGAGCAGTACTTC
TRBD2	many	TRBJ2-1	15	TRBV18	CASSPGLAGSNEQFF	TGTGCCAGCAGTCCGGGACTAGCGGGGTCCAATGAGCAGTTCTTC
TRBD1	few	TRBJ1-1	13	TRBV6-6	CASSKPGQSRAFF	TGTGCCAGCAGTAAACCGGGACAGTCTCGAGCTTTCTTT
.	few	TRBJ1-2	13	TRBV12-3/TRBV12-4	CASLKREEYSYTF	TGTGCCAGCCTCAAACGGGAGGAGTACAGCTACACCTTC
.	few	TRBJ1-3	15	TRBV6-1	CASSEVPGTGNTIYF	TGTGCCAGCAGTGAAGTTCCAGGGACTGGAAACACCATATATTTT
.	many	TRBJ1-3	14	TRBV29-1	CSVRGVNSGNTIYF	TGCAGCGTCAGAGGGGTCAACTCTGGAAACACCATATATTTT
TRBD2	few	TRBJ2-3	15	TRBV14	CASSQGLAGLAAGYF	TGTGCCAGCAGCCAGGGACTAGCTGGCCTCGCTGCGGGGTATTTT
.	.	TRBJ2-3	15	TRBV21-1	CASSPPSQGADTQYF	TGTGCCAGCAGCCCCCCGTCGCAGGGTGCAGATACGCAGTATTTT
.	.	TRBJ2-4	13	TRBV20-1	CSAPGEAEHIQYF	TGCAGTGCCCCCGGGGAGGCGGAACACATTCAGTACTTC
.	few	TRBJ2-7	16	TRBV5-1	CASSPLGALGRYEQYF	TGCGCCAGCAGCCCGCTTGGGGCCCTAGGAAGATACGAGCAGTACTTC
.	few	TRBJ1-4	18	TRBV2	CASSEHPLGADLNEKLFF	TGTGCCAGCAGTGAACACCCTTTGGGGGCAGATCTAAATGAAAAACTGTTTTTT
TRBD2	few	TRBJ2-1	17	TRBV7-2	CASSLAWLAVGYNEQFF	TGTGCCAGCAGCTTAGCGTGGCTAGCGGTAGGCTACAATGAGCAGTTCTTC
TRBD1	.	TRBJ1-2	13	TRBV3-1	CASSRQGLDGYTF	TGTGCCAGCAGCCGACAGGGACTGGATGGCTACACCTTC
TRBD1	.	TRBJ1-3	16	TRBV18	CASSPLTGAGGDTIYF	TGTGCCAGCTCACCTCTTACAGGGGCCGGAGGCGACACCATATATTTT
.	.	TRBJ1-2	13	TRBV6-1	CASSDRATYGYTF	TGTGCCAGCAGTGACAGGGCGACTTATGGCTACACCTTC
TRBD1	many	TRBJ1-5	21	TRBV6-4	CASSPPLTSLGAGGRRQPQHF	TGTGCCAGCAGTCCGCCCTTAACCTCCCTCGGAGCAGGGGGCAGACGTCAGCCCCAGCATTTT
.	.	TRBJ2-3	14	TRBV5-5	CASSGGISTDTQYF	TGTGCCAGCAGCGGGGGGATCAGCACAGATACGCAGTATTTT
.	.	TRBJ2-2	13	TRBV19	CATLAHYTGELFF	TGTGCCACCCTTGCGCACTACACCGGGGAGCTGTTTTTT
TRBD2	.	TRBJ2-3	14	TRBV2	CASPLADRTDTQYF	TGTGCCAGCCCACTAGCGGACCGCACAGATACGCAGTATTTT
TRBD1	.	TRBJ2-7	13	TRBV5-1	CASSQQGGGEQYF	TGCGCCAGCAGCCAACAGGGGGGAGGCGAGCAGTACTTC
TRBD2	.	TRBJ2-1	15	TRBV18	CASSPYSGGYNEQFF	TGTGCCAGCTCACCCTACAGCGGGGGCTACAATGAGCAGTTCTTC
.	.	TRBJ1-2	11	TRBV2	CARNGVYGYTF	TGTGCCAGGAACGGAGTCTATGGCTACACCTTC
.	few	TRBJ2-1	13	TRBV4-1	CASSQVTDNEQFF	TGCGCCAGCAGCCAAGTTACGGACAATGAGCAGTTCTTC
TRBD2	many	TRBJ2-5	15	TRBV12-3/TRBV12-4	CASRLTSGAQSTQYF	TGTGCCAGCAGGCTGACTAGCGGGGCGCAGTCGACCCAGTACTTC
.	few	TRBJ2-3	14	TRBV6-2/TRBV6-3	CASSYSSFTDTQYF	TGTGCCAGCAGTTACTCGAGTTTCACAGATACGCAGTATTTT
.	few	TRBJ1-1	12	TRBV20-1	CSPYYSYTEAFF	TGCAGTCCCTACTACAGTTACACTGAAGCTTTCTTT
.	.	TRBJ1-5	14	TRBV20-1	CSAREEGRLGPQHF	TGCAGTGCTAGAGAAGAGGGAAGGCTGGGGCCCCAGCATTTT
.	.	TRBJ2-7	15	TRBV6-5	CASSYSDGLGFEQYF	TGTGCCAGCAGTTACTCGGACGGGTTGGGTTTCGAGCAGTACTTC
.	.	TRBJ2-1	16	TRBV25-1	CASSHPGTGIYNEQFF	TGTGCCAGCAGTCACCCCGGGACGGGAATCTACAATGAGCAGTTCTTC
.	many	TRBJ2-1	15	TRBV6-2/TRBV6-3	CASSYRGPSYNEQFF	TGTGCCAGCAGTTACCGGGGCCCTTCCTACAATGAGCAGTTCTTC
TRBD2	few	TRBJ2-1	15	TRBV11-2	CASSLYSGGYNEQFF	TGTGCCAGCAGCCTATATAGCGGGGGATACAATGAGCAGTTCTTC
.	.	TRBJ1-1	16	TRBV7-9	CASSPQQVALNTEAFF	TGTGCCAGCAGCCCGCAGCAGGTGGCCCTAAACACTGAAGCTTTCTTT